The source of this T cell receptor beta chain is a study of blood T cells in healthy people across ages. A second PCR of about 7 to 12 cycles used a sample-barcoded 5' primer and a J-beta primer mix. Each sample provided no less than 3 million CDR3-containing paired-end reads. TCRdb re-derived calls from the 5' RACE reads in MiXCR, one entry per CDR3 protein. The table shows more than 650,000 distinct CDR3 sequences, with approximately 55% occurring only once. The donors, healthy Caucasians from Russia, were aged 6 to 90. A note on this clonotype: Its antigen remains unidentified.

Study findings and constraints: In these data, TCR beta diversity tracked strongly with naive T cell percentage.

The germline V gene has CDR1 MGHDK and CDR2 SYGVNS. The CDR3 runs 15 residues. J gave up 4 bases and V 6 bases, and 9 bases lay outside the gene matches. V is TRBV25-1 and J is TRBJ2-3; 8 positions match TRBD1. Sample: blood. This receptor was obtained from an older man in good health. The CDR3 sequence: CASRNHRGMSDTQYF. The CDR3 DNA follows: TGTGCCAGCAGGAACCACAGGGGGATGTCAGATACGCAGTATTTT.